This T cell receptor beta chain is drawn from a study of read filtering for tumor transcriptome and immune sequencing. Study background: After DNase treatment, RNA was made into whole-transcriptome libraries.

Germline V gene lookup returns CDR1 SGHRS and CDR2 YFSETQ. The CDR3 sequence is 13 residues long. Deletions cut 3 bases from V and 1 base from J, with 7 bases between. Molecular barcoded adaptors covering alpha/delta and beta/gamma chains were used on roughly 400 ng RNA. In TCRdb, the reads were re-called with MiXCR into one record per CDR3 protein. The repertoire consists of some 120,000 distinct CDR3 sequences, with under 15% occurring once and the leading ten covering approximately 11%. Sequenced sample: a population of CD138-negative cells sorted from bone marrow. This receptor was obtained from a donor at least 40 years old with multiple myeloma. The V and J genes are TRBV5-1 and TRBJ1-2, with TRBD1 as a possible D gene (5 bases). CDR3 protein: CASSSGGNYGYTF. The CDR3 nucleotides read TGCGCCAGCAGCTCCGGGGGTAACTATGGCTACACCTTC.